This TCR beta chain was retrieved from a study of CD8 T cell repertoires and HIV-1 epitope variants. Sequencing was performed with immunoSEQ multiplex PCR; in TCRdb, only in-frame clones are kept and a portion is missing. This table has about 4,300 clones, 62% appearing once. Details on this clone: Its specificity is not known.

Study-wide results and limits: Most of the nine antigen-specific clonotypes appeared cross-reactive to autologous or escape variants.

V shed 7 bases and J shed 7 bases, with 13 bases lying between them. This CDR3 is 13 amino acids long. Germline CDR1 is SEHNR and CDR2 is FQNEAQ (reference sequence). The rearrangement links TRBV7-9 to TRBJ2-2; tentatively, D is TRBD1 (6 bases). Sequencing input: cultured CD8+ T cells derived from PBMCs. The origin of this receptor is a male donor with HIV. In DNA, the CDR3 is TGTGCCAGCAATCAGGGGCGAGGCGGGGAGCTGTTTTTT. This sequence encodes CASNQGRGGELFF.